One and the same sample provided the 10 T cell receptor beta chains below, sequenced in a study of metastatic and nonmetastatic thyroid tumors. TCRdb re-clonotyped the PCR reads through MiXCR. The data contain under 20,000 clones, about 28% of them singletons. Each patient came to thyroid surgery without any prior treatment (of any kind). Sequencing was done on a sample of tumor tissue. The receptors derive from a female donor with papillary thyroid cancer or a benign thyroid nodule (not recorded which). Some clones in this sample may be carry-over from other donors' samples.

The rearrangement uses TRBV19 and TRBJ2-7; D may be TRBD2 (5 bases). The length of the CDR3 is 14 residues. Germline V lookup: CDR1 LNHDA, CDR2 SQIVND (reference sequence). V was clipped by 1 base and J by 3 bases, with 10 bases between them. CDR3 protein: CASSIASGDYEQYF. The CDR3 DNA sequence: TGTGCCAGTAGTATAGCCAGCGGAGACTACGAGCAGTACTTC.

The chain joins TRBV20-1 to TRBJ2-2; a possible D gene is TRBD2 (6 bases). The germline V and J ends were trimmed by 0 bases and 0 bases, with 11 bases remaining between them. Germline CDR1 reads DFQATT; CDR2 reads SNEGSKA (reference sequence). There are 16 residues in the CDR3. The CDR3 spells CSARDWASANTGELFF. CDR3 DNA: TGCAGTGCTAGAGATTGGGCTAGCGCGAACACCGGGGAGCTGTTTTTT.

This chain joins TRBV28 and TRBJ2-6; D is undetermined. CDR1 is MDHEN and CDR2 is SYDVKM in the germline V gene. CDR3 length equals 13 residues. The germline V and J ends were trimmed by 11 bases and 4 bases, with 12 bases remaining between them. As DNA, the CDR3 is TGTGCCTCTCGGCATCCGGGGGCCAACGTCCTGACTTTC. This encodes CASRHPGANVLTF.

This clone is judged medium-sized. This chain links TRBV28 with TRBJ1-1; tentative D call: TRBD1 (6 bases). Trimming cost V 3 bases and J 1 base, with 15 bases left between them. The CDR3 length is 16 residues. CDR1 MDHEN and CDR2 SYDVKM come from the germline V gene. In DNA form, the CDR3 reads TGTGCCAGCAGTTTCCCGGGGGCAGGGACGAACACTGAAGCTTTCTTT. This translates into CASSFPGAGTNTEAFF.

The rearrangement links TRBV2 to TRBJ1-2; 9 nucleotides agree with TRBD1. The V gene end was trimmed by 6 bases and the J gene end by 7 bases; junction bases not matched to a gene: 12. The length of the CDR3 is 15 residues. Germline V gene data show CDR1 as SNHLY and CDR2 as FYNNEI. In nucleotides, the CDR3 is TGTGCCAGCAGCGCCTCCGGGACAGGGCAGACTGGCTACACCTTC. Protein: CASSASGTGQTGYTF. The full variable domain, in which reference TRBV2 and TRBJ1-2 provide the parts outside the CDR3, is EPEVTQTPSHQVTQMGQEVILRCVPISNHLYFYWYRQILGQKVEFLVSFYNNEISEKSEIFDDQFSVERPDGSNFTLKIRSTKLEDSAMYFCASSASGTGQTGYTFGSGTRLTVV.

The rearrangement links TRBV18 to TRBJ1-3, with D possibly being TRBD1 (6 bases). The CDR3 is 15 amino acids. The germline V and J ends were trimmed by 5 bases and 0 bases, with 11 bases remaining between them. From germline, CDR1 is KGHSH and CDR2 LQKENI. The CDR3 DNA is TGTGCCAGCTCATCCCCAGGGGTCTCTGGAAACACCATATATTTT. This sequence encodes CASSSPGVSGNTIYF.

This clone was picked up a small number of times. The CDR3 spells CASSPGQEYQPQHF. The CDR3 DNA follows: TGTGCCAGCAGCCCCGGACAGGAGTATCAGCCCCAGCATTTT. This chain connects TRBV6-2 or TRBV6-3 to TRBJ1-5; TRBD1 aligns across 7 bases. This CDR3 has 14 residues. CDR1 MNHEY and CDR2 SVGEGT come from the germline V gene. V lost 6 bases and J lost 5; bases outside the gene matches: 7.

This chain links TRBV5-1 with TRBJ1-1, with a weak D call TRBD1 (6 bases). The CDR3 runs to 16 residues. Trimming removed 6 bases at V and 4 bases at J, with 22 bases between. CDR1 is SGHRS and CDR2 is YFSETQ in the germline V gene. CDR3 protein: CASTTGDTPMPTEAFF. The DNA of the CDR3 is TGCGCCAGCACCACGGGGGACACCCCTATGCCCACTGAAGCTTTCTTT.

The sample holds a few counts of this clone. This chain joins TRBV12-3 or TRBV12-4 and TRBJ1-6; D uncertain. V dropped 5 bases and J dropped 13 bases, with 15 bases sitting between them. CDR3 length: 13 amino acids. CDR3 amino acids: CASSIGQARPLHF. CDR3 nucleotide sequence: TGTGCCAGCAGTATAGGGCAGGCCAGGCCCCTCCACTTT.

This clone was detected a few times. The chain carries TRBV4-1 and TRBJ1-6; possible D gene TRBD1, 5 bases. This CDR3 spans 14 amino acids. The germline V gene encodes CDR1 MGHRA and CDR2 YSYEKL. Trimming stripped 4 bases from V and 11 bases from J, with 15 bases between. The CDR3 is CASSREGPSAPLHF. As DNA, the CDR3 is TGCGCCAGCAGCCGCGAGGGACCCTCGGCACCCCTCCACTTT.